Below, one T cell receptor beta chain is given with its context. Its specificity is not known. This entry is derived from a study of regulatory dendritic cells for organ transplantation. Study findings and constraints: Between individuals, the alloreactive memory CD8+ T cell pool differed considerably.

This table comes from immunoSEQ multiplex PCR, and its TCRdb copy is limited to in-frame clones, with some not included. This sample has around 30,000 clones; around 79% occur once, and the top ten carry less than 2.5%. J lost 4 bases, V lost 4 bases, and 7 bases had no gene match. CDR1 and CDR2 (germline): SQVTM, ANQGSEA. The CDR3 covers 14 residues. The source material was memory CD4+ T cells from blood. Noted subset: CD45RO+ memory T cells. This TCR was recovered from a human donor in good health. The chain has TRBV29-1 and TRBJ1-2; 9 bases agree with TRBD1. CDR3 loop: CSVATEDRGYGYTF. CDR3 sequence (DNA): TGCAGCGTTGCCACCGAGGACAGGGGCTATGGCTACACCTTC.